One sample yielded the 2 T cell receptor beta chains listed below, sequenced in a study of T cell changes during pregnancy in multiple sclerosis. Some clones are missing from TCRdb's copy, which holds only in-frame ones; the method was immunoSEQ multiplex PCR. Among nearly 110,000 clones listed, around 90% were seen once. Specimen: peripheral blood, collected before pregnancy. The receptors here all came from a female donor with multiple sclerosis, enrolled in a pregnancy study.

This clone was found a few times. The chain combines TRBV21-1 with TRBJ2-1; no check of the table's D call, TRBD2, against the DNA was made. TRBV21-1 is noted as a pseudogene. This CDR3 has 11 residues. The CDR3 nucleotides read TGTGCCAGCAGCTCTAGCTATGAGCAGTTCTTC. Its protein product is CASSSSYEQFF.

The chain combines TRBV14 with TRBJ1-6; a weak D match, TRBD1 (5 bases). From germline, CDR1 is SGHDN and CDR2 FVKESK. The length of the CDR3 is 17 residues. V lost 0 bases to trimming and J lost 10 bases, with 19 bases between them. The chain's CDR3 is CASSQDGFPGRDSPLHF. Here the CDR3 DNA reads TGTGCCAGCAGCCAAGATGGATTTCCAGGGAGGGACTCACCCCTCCACTTT.